One and the same sample provided the 15 T cell receptor beta chains below, sequenced in a study of blood T cell repertoires in COVID-19. Using immunoSEQ multiplex PCR, the repertoire was profiled, and TCRdb retains in-frame clones only, with some absent. The sample contains more than 250,000 clones, roughly 90% of which appear only once. The sequencing sample was made of PBMCs or T cells enriched from blood (not recorded which). These receptors were collected from a woman aged 18 to 35 with acute COVID-19.

This clone showed up just once. The chain uses TRBV7-2 and TRBJ2-4; 8 bases align to TRBD2. The CDR3 has 14 residues. V lost 1 base to trimming and J lost 9 bases; unmatched junction nucleotides: 5. Germline loops: CDR1 SGHTA, CDR2 FQGNSA. CDR3 nucleotides: TGTGCCAGCAGCTTAGGCGGACTAGCCGCCATTCAGTACTTC. Residues: CASSLGGLAAIQYF. Full variable domain (outside the CDR3, taken from reference TRBV7-2 and TRBJ2-4): GAGVSQSPSNKVTEKGKDVELRCDPISGHTALYWYRQSLGQGLEFLIYFQGNSAPDKSGLPSDRFSAERTGGSVSTLTIQRTQQEDSAVYLCASSLGGLAAIQYFGAGTRLSVL.

The gene calls are TRBV27 and TRBJ2-1, with 7 positions matching TRBD2. Germline CDR1 and CDR2: MNHEY and SMNVEV (reference sequence). The CDR3 extends over 19 amino acids. V lost 3 bases, J lost 3 bases, and 17 bases stayed unmatched. CDR3 sequence: CASSFRLGLGGSYYNEQFF. The CDR3 region has the DNA TGTGCCAGCAGTTTCCGTTTGGGTCTCGGCGGGAGTTACTACAATGAGCAGTTCTTC.

The V and J genes are TRBV6-5 and TRBJ2-2; perhaps TRBD2 as D (6 bases). The CDR3 has 15 amino acids. Deletions cut 6 bases from V and 1 base from J, with 12 bases between. Per the germline V gene, CDR1 is MNHEY and CDR2 is SVGAGI. CDR3 in DNA: TGTGCCAGCAGCCCGGACGGGAGGAACACCGGGGAGCTGTTTTTT. Its protein product is CASSPDGRNTGELFF.

V and J are TRBV5-8 and TRBJ2-7, with 7 bases matching TRBD1. Germline CDR1 SGHTS, CDR2 YDEGEE. The CDR3 contains 13 residues. V dropped 4 bases and J dropped 3; count of bases not matched to a gene: 4. CDR3 DNA: TGTGCCAGCAGCGCAGACAGGGTCTACGAGCAGTACTTC. This codes for CASSADRVYEQYF.

The genes are TRBV7-2 and TRBJ1-3; 7 bases agree with TRBD1. Trimming at V came to 1 base and at J to 2 bases, leaving 2 bases not matched to a gene. This CDR3 is 15 amino acids long. The germline V gene has CDR1 SGHTA and CDR2 FQGNSA. This CDR3 is CASSLERGPGNTIYF. The CDR3 region has the DNA TGTGCCAGCAGCTTAGAAAGGGGGCCTGGAAACACCATATATTTT.

This clone showed up just once. Here the CDR3 reads CASGTQQGMNTEAFF. For the CDR3, the DNA is TGCGCCAGCGGAACTCAACAGGGCATGAACACTGAAGCTTTCTTT. The chain joins TRBV5-1 to TRBJ1-1; the D gene is possibly TRBD1 (6 bases). This CDR3 spans 15 amino acids. V lost 7 bases and J 0 bases, leaving 16 bases between the germline ends. Looked up from germline, CDR1 is SGHRS and CDR2 is YFSETQ.

The rearrangement uses TRBV30 and TRBJ2-7, with 9 bases identical to TRBD2. Germline V CDR1 and CDR2: GTSNPN, SVGIG (reference sequence). Germline trimming cut 2 bases from V and 2 bases from J; bases unmatched to any gene: 10. The CDR3 extends over 16 amino acids. The CDR3 here is CAWSIGLAGVTYEQYF. Written as DNA, the CDR3 is TGTGCCTGGAGTATCGGTTTAGCGGGAGTTACCTACGAGCAGTACTTC.

V usage is TRBV28 and J usage is TRBJ2-3, with 8 bases fitting TRBD2. Losses at the gene ends were 6 bases for V and 2 bases for J; bases not matched to a gene: 7. Germline values: CDR1 MDHEN, CDR2 SYDVKM. CDR3 length: 15 amino acids. CDR3 amino acids: CASRFSGANTDTQYF. The DNA for the CDR3 is TGTGCCAGCAGGTTTAGCGGGGCGAACACAGATACGCAGTATTTT.

This chain uses TRBV7-9 with TRBJ1-2; 8 nucleotides align to TRBD1. The CDR3 extends over 15 amino acids. With 3 bases clipped from V and 0 bases from J, the junction kept 3 bases outside the gene matches. The germline V gene encodes CDR1 SEHNR and CDR2 FQNEAQ (reference sequence). The CDR3 DNA reads TGTGCCAGCAGCTTTACAGGGGGGACTAACTATGGCTACACCTTC. The encoded protein is CASSFTGGTNYGYTF.

V usage is TRBV19 and J usage is TRBJ2-7; possibly TRBD1 for D (8 bases). CDR1 and CDR2 (germline): LNHDA, SQIVND (reference sequence). The length of the CDR3 is 15 residues. With 5 bases removed from V and 4 bases from J, the gap between germline ends came to 18 bases. CDR3 residues: CASSPRTGRGYEQYF. In nucleotides, the CDR3 is TGTGCCAGTAGTCCTCGGACAGGGAGGGGGTACGAGCAGTACTTC. The full variable domain, completed using reference TRBV19 and TRBJ2-7, is DGGITQSPKYLFRKEGQNVTLSCEQNLNHDAMYWYRQDPGQGLRLIYYSQIVNDFQKGDIAEGYSVSREKKESFPLTVTSAQKNPTAFYLCASSPRTGRGYEQYFGPGTRLTVT.

The chain links TRBV27 to TRBJ1-5, with 9 bases aligning to TRBD1. The CDR3 runs to 16 residues. From germline, CDR1 is MNHEY and CDR2 SMNVEV (reference sequence). Trimming at V came to 5 bases and at J to 7 bases, leaving 12 bases not matched to a gene. This CDR3 reads CASSDTGGEFSQPQHF. The CDR3, as DNA: TGTGCCAGCAGTGATACAGGGGGCGAATTCTCCCAGCCCCAGCATTTT.

The chain couples TRBV2 to TRBJ1-3; 8 bases are shared with TRBD1. The CDR3 spans 15 residues. Germline V gives CDR1 SNHLY, CDR2 FYNNEI. V lost 6 bases and J lost 5; bases outside the gene matches: 9. CDR3 DNA: TGTGCCAGCAGCCTAGGACAGGGACGAAGAAACACCATATATTTT. Translated, it gives CASSLGQGRRNTIYF.

The chain joins TRBV5-6 to TRBJ2-7; perhaps TRBD1 as D (6 bases). In germline, CDR1 is SGHDT, CDR2 YYEEEE. Between the trimmed V and J ends, which lost 4 bases and 6 bases, there was a span of 8 bases. This CDR3 has 11 amino acids. The DNA for the CDR3 is TGTGCCAGCAGCCGGACAGCCGAGCAGTACTTC. It translates to CASSRTAEQYF. The whole variable domain, filled in from reference TRBV5-6 and TRBJ2-7, reads DAGVTQSPTHLIKTRGQQVTLRCSPKSGHDTVSWYQQALGQGPQFIFQYYEEEERQRGNFPDRFSGHQFPNYSSELNVNALLLGDSALYLCASSRTAEQYFGPGTRLTVT.

The chain is built from TRBV19 and TRBJ1-5; 7 bases line up with TRBD1. Germline loops: CDR1 LNHDA, CDR2 SQIVND (reference sequence). The CDR3 sequence is 17 residues long. Trimming took 3 bases from V and 4 from J; bases not matched to a gene: 12. The CDR3 is CASSIRVFLTGNQPQHF. CDR3 nucleotides: TGTGCCAGTAGTATTAGGGTTTTTCTGACAGGGAATCAGCCCCAGCATTTT.

Here the CDR3 DNA reads TGTGCCAGCTCACAGGGGAATATCATGAACACTGAAGCTTTCTTT. Its protein is CASSQGNIMNTEAFF. This sequence joins TRBV18 and TRBJ1-1; tentative D call: TRBD1 (5 bases). Germline values: CDR1 KGHSH, CDR2 LQKENI. Between the trimmed V and J ends, which lost 4 bases and 0 bases, there was a span of 12 bases. This CDR3 region has 15 residues.